What follows are 20 T cell receptor beta chains derived from one specimen sequenced in a study of T cell changes during pregnancy in multiple sclerosis. Here immunoSEQ multiplex PCR was the method, and the copy in TCRdb shows in-frame clones only, minus some. The sample contains tens of thousands of clones, more than 85% of which appear only once. The sample consisted of peripheral blood, taken in the first trimester of pregnancy. The receptors shown here come from a female donor in good health, enrolled as a control in a pregnancy study.

The V and J genes are TRBV10-2 and TRBJ2-3; 11 bases fit TRBD2. The CDR3 covers 15 residues. CDR1 is WSHSY and CDR2 is SAAADI in the germline V gene. The V segment lost 10 bases and the J segment 3 bases; nucleotides outside the gene matches: 9. CDR3 DNA sequence: TGCGCCAACCACTTAGCGGGAGGGCCGACAGATACGCAGTATTTT. Protein: CANHLAGGPTDTQYF.

The genes are TRBV18 and TRBJ2-2; tentatively, D is TRBD2 (6 bases). The germline V gene encodes CDR1 KGHSH and CDR2 LQKENI. The CDR3 has 15 amino acids. Trimming left V 3 bases short and J 0 bases short, with 8 bases between. The CDR3 nucleotides are TGTGCCAGCTCACCGGGACTTCCGAACACCGGGGAGCTGTTTTTT. It specifies CASSPGLPNTGELFF.

The rearrangement uses TRBV14 and TRBJ2-6; a weak D match, TRBD1 (5 bases). Trimming left V 4 bases short and J 0 bases short, with 25 bases between. The CDR3 sequence is 21 residues long. Germline V lookup: CDR1 SGHDN, CDR2 FVKESK. The CDR3 DNA reads TGTGCCAGCAGCCCACCGGCTAGGGGTAGGGGTAAGAGCTCTGGGGCCAACGTCCTGACTTTC. Its translation is CASSPPARGRGKSSGANVLTF.

The chain joins TRBV5-1 to TRBJ2-1, with 7 nucleotides matching TRBD2. Germline V gene data show CDR1 as SGHRS and CDR2 as YFSETQ. The V and J ends lost 2 bases and 5 bases, in that order; junction bases with no gene match: 7. The CDR3 is 15 residues long. Here the CDR3 DNA reads TGCGCCAGCAGCTTTCCTAGCGGTAACCACAATGAGCAGTTCTTC. This sequence encodes CASSFPSGNHNEQFF.

The J gene is TRBJ1-4, the V gene TRBV5-1, with 7 bases matching TRBD1. This CDR3 has 13 amino acids. J gave up 6 bases and V 2 bases, and 1 base lay outside the gene matches. The germline CDR1 and CDR2 sequences are SGHRS and YFSETQ. CDR3 nucleotides: TGCGCCAGCAGCTTACAGGGGCATGAAAAACTGTTTTTT. As protein: CASSLQGHEKLFF.

V gene TRBV6-5 combines with J gene TRBJ2-7, with D hard to call. The V gene lost 6 bases and the J gene lost 0 bases, with 6 bases spanning the gap. The length of the CDR3 is 12 residues. Looked up from germline, CDR1 is MNHEY and CDR2 is SVGAGI. The CDR3 nucleotides read TGTGCCAGCAGCCGAGACTCCTACGAGCAGTACTTC. Translated: CASSRDSYEQYF.

The chain combines TRBV28 with TRBJ2-3; TRBD2 matches 8 bases. The V gene end was trimmed by 3 bases and the J gene end by 2 bases; junction bases not matched to a gene: 16. CDR3 length equals 19 residues. Germline V gives CDR1 MDHEN, CDR2 SYDVKM. The CDR3 sequence is CASSLAGTRKEGVTDTQYF. CDR3 nucleotides: TGTGCCAGCAGTTTGGCCGGGACTAGAAAGGAGGGGGTCACAGATACGCAGTATTTT.

V usage is TRBV19 and J usage is TRBJ2-2; D is undetermined. The ends were cut back, 6 bases at V and 7 bases at J, with 15 bases in the middle. The germline gives CDR1 LNHDA, CDR2 SQIVND (reference sequence). The CDR3 totals 14 residues. As DNA, the CDR3 is TGTGCCAGTAGCCTTGTCCCAGTCGACGGGGAGCTGTTTTTT. Translating it yields CASSLVPVDGELFF.

This rearrangement joins TRBV5-1 to TRBJ2-5; 9 bases align to TRBD1. This CDR3 has 15 amino acids. Germline CDR1 reads SGHRS; CDR2 reads YFSETQ. V dropped 0 bases and J dropped 4; count of bases not matched to a gene: 4. For the CDR3, the DNA is TGCGCCAGCAGCTTGGGGGACAGGGATTCAGAGACCCAGTACTTC. The encoded protein is CASSLGDRDSETQYF.

The chain links TRBV9 to TRBJ2-5, with no clear D. The length of the CDR3 is 15 residues. CDR1 SGDLS and CDR2 YYNGEE come from the germline V gene. The V end lost 0 bases, the J end lost 0 bases, and 9 bases lay between the germline ends. CDR3 DNA: TGTGCCAGCAGCGTAGAAGTGGCAGACCAAGAGACCCAGTACTTC. Residues: CASSVEVADQETQYF.

The chain carries TRBV9 and TRBJ2-3; D uncertain. This CDR3 is built from 12 residues. Germline CDR1 reads SGDLS; CDR2 reads YYNGEE. Trimming removed 4 bases at V and 0 bases at J, with 3 bases between. The CDR3, as DNA: TGTGCCAGCAGCCTGAGCACAGATACGCAGTATTTT. Protein product: CASSLSTDTQYF.

The chain links TRBV25-1 to TRBJ1-1; no definite D call. The CDR3 sequence is 13 residues long. The ends were cut back, 8 bases at V and 8 bases at J, with 18 bases in the middle. From germline, CDR1 is MGHDK and CDR2 SYGVNS. The CDR3 DNA follows: TGTGCCAGCTTCAACGGGAGGACCTCGGAAGCTTTCTTT. As protein: CASFNGRTSEAFF.

This clone turned up a few times. The rearrangement uses TRBV6-5 and TRBJ2-1; 7 bases agree with TRBD1. The CDR3 sequence is 16 residues long. In germline, CDR1 is MNHEY, CDR2 SVGAGI. J gave up 6 bases and V 0 bases, and 8 bases lay outside the gene matches. CDR3 nucleotide sequence: TGTGCCAGCAGTTACTCGGATATCAGGGGGTCCAATGAGCAGTTCTTC. It yields the protein CASSYSDIRGSNEQFF.

J is TRBJ2-7 and V is TRBV6-1; 7 positions agree with TRBD1. The CDR3 totals 14 residues. Losses at the gene ends were 5 bases for V and 2 bases for J; bases not matched to a gene: 6. The germline V gene encodes CDR1 MNHNS and CDR2 SASEGT. Written as DNA, the CDR3 is TGTGCCAGCAGTCAGACAGGGAAAACCTACGAGCAGTACTTC. Translation gives CASSQTGKTYEQYF.

The rearrangement links TRBV25-1 to TRBJ2-7; 10 bases fit TRBD2. J lost 3 bases, V lost 8 bases, and 4 bases had no gene match. The CDR3 covers 13 residues. The germline gives CDR1 MGHDK, CDR2 SYGVNS. The CDR3 DNA sequence: TGTGCCAGCGAGTTAGCGGGAGGCTACGAGCAGTACTTC. Translating gives CASELAGGYEQYF.

A single count supports this clone. The chain links TRBV5-4 to TRBJ2-1, with a tentative D call TRBD1 (6 bases). CDR1 is SGHNT, CDR2 YYREEE, per germline (reference sequence). V lost 3 bases and J 12 bases, leaving 13 bases between the germline ends. The CDR3 is made up of 12 amino acids. CDR3: CASSSDSPGQFF. The CDR3 DNA is TGTGCCAGCAGCTCGGACAGCCCGGGGCAGTTCTTC.

The chain links TRBV15 to TRBJ1-2, with 8 bases identical to TRBD1. The CDR3 covers 16 residues. The junction had 5 bases not matched to a gene; V was cut back by 0 bases and J by 2 bases. The germline CDR1 and CDR2 sequences are LNHNV and YYDKDF (reference sequence). The CDR3 sequence is CATSRDRQGWNYGYTF. CDR3 in DNA: TGTGCCACCAGCAGAGATCGACAGGGGTGGAACTATGGCTACACCTTC.

This chain joins TRBV4-1 and TRBJ2-7; TRBD2 aligns across 9 bases. This CDR3 region has 17 residues. With 1 base clipped from V and 4 bases from J, the junction kept 11 bases outside the gene matches. Germline V gives CDR1 MGHRA, CDR2 YSYEKL. CDR3 sequence reads: CASSQGVAAREGYEQYF. The CDR3 bases are TGCGCCAGCAGCCAAGGCGTAGCGGCGCGGGAGGGATACGAGCAGTACTTC.

V usage is TRBV4-1 and J usage is TRBJ2-7; 8 bases are shared with TRBD2. V gave up 4 bases and J gave up 0 bases; unmatched junction bases: 5. Per germline, CDR1 MGHRA and CDR2 YSYEKL. CDR3 length equals 15 residues. The CDR3 region is CASSPSGLPSYEQYF. CDR3 sequence (DNA): TGCGCCAGCAGCCCTAGCGGGCTACCCTCCTACGAGCAGTACTTC.

The chain links TRBV2 to TRBJ2-2; 8 bases fit TRBD2. Germline lookup yields CDR1 SNHLY and CDR2 FYNNEI. Germline trimming cut 6 bases from V and 1 base from J; bases unmatched to any gene: 4. This CDR3 has 15 residues. The CDR3 DNA sequence: TGTGCCAGCAGAGGAACTAGCGGGAACACCGGGGAGCTGTTTTTT. It translates to CASRGTSGNTGELFF.